One and the same sample provided the 11 T cell receptor delta chains below, sequenced in a study of Vδ1+ human thymocytes. Points from the study as a whole: Thymic TRG and TRD repertoires appeared highly polyclonal, with Gaussian CDR3 length distributions.

No antigen is known for these receptors. Sequences come from RNA converted to cDNA by reverse transcription. Pooled V-gene forward primers with one constant-region reverse primer generated the CDR3 amplicons by multiplex PCR. TCRdb reanalysed the multiplex PCR reads with CATT. The sample contains about 54,000 delta-chain clones, roughly 15% of which appear only once. Sequences were obtained from Vdelta1+ gamma-delta thymocytes from the thymus. Noted subset: FACS-sorted CD3+ TCRalphabeta- TCRVdelta1+ TCRVdelta2- thymocytes. These receptor sequences come from a boy younger than two who had congenital heart surgery.

The chain combines TRAV29/DV5 with TRDJ1, with no clear D. Germline V lookup: CDR1 NSMFDY, CDR2 ISSIKDK. CDR3 length equals 12 residues. Between the trimmed V and J ends, which lost 0 bases and 5 bases, there was a span of 8 bases. The DNA of the CDR3 is TGTGCAGCAAGCGCGTCCCTAGATAAACTCATCTTT. Its translation: CAASASLDKLIF.

This clone was seen only a few times. This sequence joins TRDV1 and TRDJ1; no reliable D call. This CDR3 has 18 amino acids. The germline CDR1 and CDR2 sequences are TSWWSYY and QGS. Trimming removed 6 bases at V and 0 bases at J, with 23 bases between. CDR3 in amino acids: CALGTFGGKGPDTDKLIF. The CDR3, as DNA: TGTGCTCTTGGAACTTTCGGCGGCAAGGGGCCCGACACCGATAAACTCATCTTT.

This clone turned up a few times. J is TRDJ1 and V is TRDV1, with 10 bases aligning to TRDD3. Germline assignment: CDR1 TSWWSYY and CDR2 QGS. V was clipped by 3 bases and J by 7 bases; unmatched bases: 17. The CDR3 length is 18 residues. CDR3 residues: CALGDQTLICTGGSKLIF. The CDR3 DNA is TGTGCTCTTGGGGATCAGACATTGATATGTACTGGGGGATCTAAACTCATCTTT.

This clone was seen a handful of times. The J gene is TRDJ1, the V gene TRDV1, with 7 positions matching TRDD2. CDR3 length equals 20 residues. Trimming cost V 3 bases and J 0 bases; bases outside gene matches: 19. Looked up from germline, CDR1 is TSWWSYY and CDR2 is QGS. The CDR3 region is CALGDRLPRDLMAYTDKLIF. CDR3 DNA: TGTGCTCTTGGGGATCGCCTTCCTCGGGATCTCATGGCGTACACCGATAAACTCATCTTT.

The chain combines TRDV1 with TRDJ1; a possible D gene is TRDD2 (7 bases). Germline CDR1 and CDR2: TSWWSYY and QGS. The CDR3 length is 20 residues. Trimming left V 5 bases short and J 0 bases short, with 28 bases between. This chain's CDR3 is CALGIPTPRGSSLYTDKLIF. DNA for the CDR3: TGTGCTCTTGGGATTCCTACACCGCGGGGATCTTCCCTGTACACCGATAAACTCATCTTT.

This clone has only a few counts. V usage is TRDV1 and J usage is TRDJ1; the match to TRDD3 covers 10 bases. J gave up 1 base and V 1 base, and 24 bases lay outside the gene matches. The CDR3 length is 23 residues. Germline V gives CDR1 TSWWSYY, CDR2 QGS. CDR3 bases: TGTGCTCTTGGGGAACGGTGGGTCCTACGGTTAGACTGGGGGATCCAATCCACCGATAAACTCATCTTT. Translating it yields CALGERWVLRLDWGIQSTDKLIF.

This clone was seen more than once but under ten times. This chain uses TRDV1 with TRDJ1, with TRDD3 identical over 13 bases. CDR3 size: 20 residues. Germline V gives CDR1 TSWWSYY, CDR2 QGS. Losses at the gene ends were 0 bases for V and 5 bases for J; bases not matched to a gene: 15. CDR3 nucleotide sequence: TGTGCTCTTGGGGAACTGCCTTCACGTACTGGGGGATACGGGTGGGATAAACTCATCTTT. This translates into CALGELPSRTGGYGWDKLIF.

This clone was counted only a few times. J is TRDJ1 and V is TRDV1, with 12 positions matching TRDD3. V shed 1 base and J 0 bases; nucleotides not matched to a gene: 27. Germline V lookup: CDR1 TSWWSYY, CDR2 QGS. This CDR3 has 25 amino acids. The CDR3: CALGERYPSYAYWGIPGPNTDKLIF. The CDR3 DNA follows: TGTGCTCTTGGGGAACGCTATCCTTCCTACGCGTACTGGGGGATACCGGGCCCCAACACCGATAAACTCATCTTT.

This clone was found a few times. The gene calls are TRDV1 and TRDJ1; D is possibly TRDD3 (6 bases). V was shortened by 4 bases and J by 7 bases, with 19 bases between the two germline ends. Germline CDR1 is TSWWSYY and CDR2 is QGS. This CDR3 is built from 15 residues. The CDR3 protein is CALGGYAIHEGKLIF. CDR3 nucleotide sequence: TGTGCTCTTGGGGGATACGCGATCCATGAGGGTAAACTCATCTTT.

The rearrangement uses TRDV2 and TRDJ1; possible D gene TRDD3, 5 bases. The CDR3 loop spans 14 amino acids. With 3 bases removed from V and 7 bases from J, the gap between germline ends came to 17 bases. The germline CDR1 and CDR2 sequences are GEAIGNYY and EKD. The chain's CDR3 is CACDPRGAHVKLIF. The CDR3, as DNA: TGTGCCTGTGACCCACGGGGGGCACACGTTAAACTCATCTTT.

In its sample, this clone was seen a few times. The chain uses TRDV1 and TRDJ1; 7 bases line up with TRDD3. From germline, CDR1 is TSWWSYY and CDR2 QGS. The V segment lost 7 bases and the J segment 1 base; nucleotides outside the gene matches: 15. This CDR3 has 17 amino acids. The CDR3 DNA reads as TGTGCTCTTGATTCGTCGGGATACCCCCAATCCACCGATAAACTCATCTTT. This codes for CALDSSGYPQSTDKLIF.